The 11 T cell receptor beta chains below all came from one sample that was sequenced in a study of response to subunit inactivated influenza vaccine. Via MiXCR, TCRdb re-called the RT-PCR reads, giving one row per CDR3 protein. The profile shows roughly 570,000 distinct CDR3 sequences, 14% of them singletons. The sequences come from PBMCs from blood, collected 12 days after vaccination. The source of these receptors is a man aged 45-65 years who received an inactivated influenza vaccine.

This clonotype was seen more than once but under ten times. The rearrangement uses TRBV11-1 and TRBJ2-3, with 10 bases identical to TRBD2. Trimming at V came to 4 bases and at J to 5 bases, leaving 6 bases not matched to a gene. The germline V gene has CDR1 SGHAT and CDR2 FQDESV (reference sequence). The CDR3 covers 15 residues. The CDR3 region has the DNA TGTGCCAGCAGCTCTCGGACTAGCGGCCGAGATACGCAGTATTTT. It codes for CASSSRTSGRDTQYF.

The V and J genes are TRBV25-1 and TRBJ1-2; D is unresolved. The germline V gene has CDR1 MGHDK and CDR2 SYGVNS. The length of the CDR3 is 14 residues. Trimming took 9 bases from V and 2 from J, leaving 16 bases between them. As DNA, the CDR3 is TGTGCCAGGCCCGGGCTGCCCTCGAACTATGGCTACACCTTC. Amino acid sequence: CARPGLPSNYGYTF.

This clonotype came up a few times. The CDR3 loop is CSARPAIEQFF. The CDR3, as DNA: TGCAGTGCTAGACCAGCGATTGAGCAGTTCTTC. The chain carries TRBV20-1 and TRBJ2-1; no reliable D call. The germline V gene has CDR1 DFQATT and CDR2 SNEGSKA (reference sequence). Trimming cost V 2 bases and J 9 bases, with 8 bases left between them. CDR3 length: 11 amino acids.

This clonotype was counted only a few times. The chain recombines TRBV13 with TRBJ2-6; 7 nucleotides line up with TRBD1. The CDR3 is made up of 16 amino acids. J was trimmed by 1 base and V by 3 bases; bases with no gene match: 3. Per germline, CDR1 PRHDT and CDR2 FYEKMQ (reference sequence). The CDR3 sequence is CASSLNRGSGANVLTF. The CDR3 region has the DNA TGTGCCAGCAGCTTGAACAGGGGATCTGGGGCCAACGTCCTGACTTTC.

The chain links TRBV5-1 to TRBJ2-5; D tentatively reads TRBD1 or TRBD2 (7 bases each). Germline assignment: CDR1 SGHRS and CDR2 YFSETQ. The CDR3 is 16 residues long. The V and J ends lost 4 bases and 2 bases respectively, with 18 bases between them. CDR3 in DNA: TGCGCCAGCAGCCCCGCCGGGACAGCGGGGCAAGAGACCCAGTACTTC. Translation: CASSPAGTAGQETQYF.

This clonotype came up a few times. DNA for the CDR3: TGCAGTGCTAGTGTCCCAGGGGGCCAGGGTCAGCCCCAGCATTTT. Translation gives CSASVPGGQGQPQHF. This chain links TRBV20-1 with TRBJ1-5, with 8 positions matching TRBD1. The V and J ends lost 3 bases and 6 bases, in that order; junction bases with no gene match: 10. Germline CDR1 and CDR2: DFQATT and SNEGSKA (reference sequence). The CDR3 sequence is 15 residues long.

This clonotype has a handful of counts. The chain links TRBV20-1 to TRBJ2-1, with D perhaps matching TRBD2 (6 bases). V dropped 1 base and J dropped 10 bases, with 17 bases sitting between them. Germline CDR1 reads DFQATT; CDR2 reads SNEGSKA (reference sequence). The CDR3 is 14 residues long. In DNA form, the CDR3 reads TGCAGTGCTAGAGTGGGGAGGACATCCGGGGAGCAGTTCTTC. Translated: CSARVGRTSGEQFF.

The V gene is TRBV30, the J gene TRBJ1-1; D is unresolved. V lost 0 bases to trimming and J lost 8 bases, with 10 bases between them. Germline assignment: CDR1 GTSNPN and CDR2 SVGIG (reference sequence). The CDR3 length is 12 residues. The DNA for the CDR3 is TGTGCCTGGAGTGTAATCGTCGGGGAAGCTTTCTTT. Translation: CAWSVIVGEAFF.

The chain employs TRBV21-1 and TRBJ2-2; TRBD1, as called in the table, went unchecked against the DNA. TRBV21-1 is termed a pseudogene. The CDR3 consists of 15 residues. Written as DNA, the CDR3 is TGTGCCAGCAGCTGCCAGGGGGTTCCCACCGGGGAGCTGTTTTTT. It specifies CASSCQGVPTGELFF.

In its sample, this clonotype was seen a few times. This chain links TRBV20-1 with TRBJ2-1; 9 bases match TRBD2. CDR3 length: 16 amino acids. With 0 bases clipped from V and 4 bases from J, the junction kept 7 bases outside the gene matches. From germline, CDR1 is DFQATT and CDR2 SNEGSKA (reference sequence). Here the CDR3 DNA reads TGCAGTGCTAGAGATTTGGGAGGACTAGCGTACAATGAGCAGTTCTTC. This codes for CSARDLGGLAYNEQFF.

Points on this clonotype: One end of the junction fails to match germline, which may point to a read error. The CDR3: CAISPQGGNYKQYF. The CDR3 nucleotides read TGTGCCATCAGCCCCCAGGGGGGAAACTACAAGCAGTACTTC. The J gene is TRBJ2-7, the V gene TRBV10-3; D is perhaps TRBD1 (7 bases). This CDR3 has 14 residues. The germline gives CDR1 ENHRY, CDR2 SYGVKD.